There are a few counts of the clone carrying this TCR beta chain. The antigen remains unidentified. This specimen belongs to a study of blood T cells in healthy people across ages. V was pared by 4 bases and J by 7 bases, with 14 bases between. This CDR3 contains 14 residues. Overall study results and limits: Donor CMV status, an unknown factor, possibly confounded changes in expanded clonotypes.

The use of a sample-barcoded 5' primer and a J-beta primer mix characterized a second PCR of roughly 6 to 11 cycles. One entry per CDR3 protein results from TCRdb running MiXCR on the 5' RACE reads. The table lists roughly 800,000 distinct CDR3 sequences, 35% to 40% of them singletons. Aged roughly 6 to 95, donors were systemically healthy Caucasians from Russia. Sequencing was done on a sample of blood. The TCR sequence derives from a man aged 18 to 29 in good health. The chain uses TRBV12-3 or TRBV12-4 and TRBJ1-5; a possible D gene is TRBD1 (5 bases). The CDR3 sequence is CASSSRDPGQPQHF. The CDR3, as DNA: TGTGCCAGCAGTTCCCGGGACCCCGGCCAGCCCCAGCATTTT.